This T cell receptor beta chain originates from a study of molecular identifiers for immune sequencing clone quantification. The V gene's germline CDR1 is SNHLY and CDR2 FYNNEI. The CDR3 is 16 amino acids. V gave up 7 bases and J gave up 0 bases, with 17 bases separating them. TCRdb called the PCR reads again in MiXCR, with one record for every CDR3 protein. The sample holds 550,000 to 750,000 distinct CDR3 sequences, roughly 21% seen once. Ten or more counts support this clonotype. The V gene is TRBV2, the J gene TRBJ2-3; D might be TRBD2 (5 bases). The sequencing sample was made of naive CD8+ T cells from blood, with Jurkat cell RNA spiked in. The subset: FACS-sorted CD8+CD4-CCR7+CD45RA+ naive T cells. This clonotype was obtained from a human donor in good health. Some libraries in this study had Jurkat cell RNA spiked in. The chain's CDR3 is CASTRTVLSSTDTQYF. The CDR3 DNA reads as TGTGCCAGCACCAGGACTGTATTGTCTAGCACAGATACGCAGTATTTT.